This T cell receptor beta chain was identified during a study of cytotoxic CD8 clonotypes in ibrutinib-treated CLL. Using immunoSEQ multiplex PCR, the repertoire was profiled, and TCRdb retains in-frame clones only, with some absent. The table lists 150,000 to 250,000 clones, approximately 72% of them singletons. Germline V gene lookup returns CDR1 KGHSH and CDR2 LQKENI. Trimming removed 0 bases at V and 4 bases at J, with 6 bases between. This CDR3 contains 13 residues. Concerning this clone itself: Other DNA sequences within the sample encode an identical CDR3.

The specimen was PBMCs, collected after 24 months of ibrutinib treatment. The chain uses TRBV18 and TRBJ2-5; D remains unclear. This receptor was taken from a human donor with chronic lymphocytic leukemia. The CDR3 region is CASSPPGLETQYF. CDR3 coding DNA: TGTGCCAGCTCACCACCGGGCCTAGAGACCCAGTACTTC.